Following are 13 T cell receptor beta chains from one sample sequenced in a study of regulatory T cells in long-lasting Graves disease. The TCR beta library used iRepertoire HTBI primers with Arm-PCR amplification of CDR3. TCRdb analysed the multiplex PCR reads with MiXCR anew, one entry per CDR3 protein. Among hundreds of thousands of distinct CDR3 sequences listed, around 20% were seen once. Time point indicated: persistent/refractory GD, antithyroid drugs over 5 years with positive TRAb. Isolated PBMC RNA provided the starting material for the TCR library. The material was peripheral blood mononuclear cells (PBMCs), obtained when the disease was refractory, from a patient treated with antithyroid drugs. The receptors originated from a female donor with Graves disease.

This clonotype was detected ten times or more. The J gene is TRBJ1-6, the V gene TRBV28, with D hard to call. The V gene lost 10 bases and the J gene lost 10 bases, with 14 bases spanning the gap. The germline V gene has CDR1 MDHEN and CDR2 SYDVKM. The CDR3 has 12 amino acids. The chain's CDR3 is CANKGLGSPLHF. The CDR3 coding sequence is TGTGCCAACAAGGGCCTAGGATCACCCCTCCACTTT.

A word on this clonotype: Given a much more abundant clone one base away, this may be a read error. The chain uses TRBV6-5 and TRBJ2-5; no firm D call. The germline V gene encodes CDR1 MNHEY and CDR2 SVGAGI. CDR3 length equals 15 residues. The CDR3: CASSYGSLGKEAQYF. The CDR3, as DNA: TGTGCCAGCAGTTATGGTTCTTTGGGAAAAGAGGCCCAGTACTTC.

This chain joins TRBV27 and TRBJ2-3; 9 bases map to TRBD2. The CDR3 runs to 16 residues. Germline lookup yields CDR1 MNHEY and CDR2 SMNVEV (reference sequence). The junction had 8 bases not matched to a gene; V was cut back by 5 bases and J by 2 bases. The CDR3 DNA sequence: TGTGCCAGCAGTCCTGGACTAGCGTCACACACAGATACGCAGTATTTT. This codes for CASSPGLASHTDTQYF.

The sample holds many counts of this clonotype. The J gene is TRBJ1-1, the V gene TRBV6-6; D not certain. Per the germline V gene, CDR1 is MNHNY and CDR2 is SVGAGI (reference sequence). This CDR3 is built from 13 residues. Trimming took off 0 bases at V and 2 bases at J, with 4 bases between the two ends. DNA of the CDR3: TGTGCCAGCAGTTACTCGTCTAACACTGAAGCTTTCTTT. Residues: CASSYSSNTEAFF.

The chain is built from TRBV29-1 and TRBJ2-2; 12 bases fit TRBD2. V gave up 6 bases and J gave up 4 bases; unmatched junction bases: 9. CDR1 SQVTM and CDR2 ANQGSEA come from the germline V gene. CDR3 length: 16 residues. CDR3 loop: CSVISGLAGSTGELFF. CDR3 DNA: TGCAGCGTGATTTCTGGACTAGCGGGAAGCACCGGGGAGCTGTTTTTT.

The chain uses TRBV11-3 and TRBJ2-3, with a tentative D call TRBD2 (6 bases). With 4 bases removed from V and 7 bases from J, the gap between germline ends came to 21 bases. The V gene's germline CDR1 is SGHNT and CDR2 YENEEA. This CDR3 is 16 amino acids long. The DNA for the CDR3 is TGTGCCAGCAGCTCATACGGATCCGGGACTTTAAATACGCAGTATTTT. Translation gives CASSSYGSGTLNTQYF.

V usage is TRBV10-3 and J usage is TRBJ2-4, with D perhaps matching TRBD1 (6 bases). V was pared by 4 bases and J by 2 bases, with 12 bases between. CDR3 length: 15 residues. Germline V gene data show CDR1 as ENHRY and CDR2 as SYGVKD. The CDR3 DNA follows: TGTGCCATCAGTGGGGCAGGGGTGACCAAAAACATTCAGTACTTC. Translated: CAISGAGVTKNIQYF.

The gene calls are TRBV12-3 or TRBV12-4 and TRBJ2-5; a weak D match, TRBD1 (6 bases). The CDR3 sequence is 12 residues long. The V and J ends lost 5 bases and 7 bases respectively, with 11 bases between them. Here the CDR3 DNA reads TGTGCCAGCAGTACGACAGGAGGGACCCAGTACTTC. It translates to CASSTTGGTQYF.

The rearrangement uses TRBV6-1 and TRBJ1-1, with a tentative D call TRBD1 (5 bases). This CDR3 comprises 14 residues. Trimming pared 6 bases from V and 2 bases from J, leaving 13 bases between. Germline assignment: CDR1 MNHNS and CDR2 SASEGT. This CDR3 reads CASRESRDNTEAFF. The CDR3 DNA is TGTGCCAGCAGGGAGTCTCGGGACAACACTGAAGCTTTCTTT.

This clonotype was detected ten times or more. The chain carries TRBV20-1 and TRBJ2-3, with D possibly being TRBD2 (6 bases). CDR3 size: 12 residues. CDR1 and CDR2 (germline): DFQATT, SNEGSKA (reference sequence). Trimming pared 5 bases from V and 3 bases from J, leaving 9 bases between. CDR3 in amino acids: CSALTRTDTQYF. In DNA, the CDR3 is TGCAGTGCTCTGACTAGAACAGATACGCAGTATTTT.

This clonotype appeared many times. The V call is TRBV10-3, the J call TRBJ1-4, with 10 bases matching TRBD1. V lost 0 bases to trimming and J lost 8 bases; unmatched junction nucleotides: 12. This CDR3 comprises 18 residues. CDR1 and CDR2 from the germline V gene are ENHRY and SYGVKD. CDR3: CAISESRGGGTGDEKLFF. In nucleotides, the CDR3 is TGTGCCATCAGTGAGTCGAGGGGGGGAGGGACAGGGGACGAAAAACTGTTTTTT.

The chain has TRBV18 and TRBJ2-7, with TRBD1 as a possible D gene (5 bases). The germline V and J ends were trimmed by 2 bases and 5 bases, with 19 bases remaining between them. Germline CDR1 is KGHSH and CDR2 is LQKENI. This CDR3 is built from 16 residues. The CDR3 loop is CASSPSLAGLGNEQYF. CDR3 in DNA: TGTGCCAGCTCACCATCATTGGCAGGGCTCGGTAACGAGCAGTACTTC.

Only one count was recorded for this clonotype. The genes are TRBV27 and TRBJ2-1; TRBD2 matches at 9 bases. The CDR3 runs to 15 residues. From germline, CDR1 is MNHEY and CDR2 SMNVEV (reference sequence). V shed 3 bases and J 7 bases; nucleotides not matched to a gene: 7. The chain's CDR3 is CASSFSGLAVNEQFF. The CDR3 DNA sequence: TGTGCCAGCAGTTTCTCGGGACTAGCAGTGAATGAGCAGTTCTTC.